This record concerns one T cell receptor beta chain sequence. The antigen remains unidentified. Amplification used 60 Vbeta primers and 13 Jbeta primers. Method: immunoSEQ multiplex PCR; TCRdb's copy keeps in-frame clones and lacks some. In the table there are some 120,000 clones, about 77% of which are singletons. The sample is drawn from a study of cytomegalovirus exposure and HLA in healthy donors. Germline V lookup: CDR1 MRHNA, CDR2 SNTAGT. The CDR3 is 13 amino acids. V lost 10 bases to trimming and J lost 5 bases; unmatched junction nucleotides: 7. Notes on the study in general: Likely technical artifact: a cluster of highly shared sequence variants. With DRB1 most and HLA-C fewest, TCR association rates differed between HLA loci in a later analysis.

Sequencing was performed on PBMCs. This receptor was obtained from a man aged 50-60 years in good health and CMV-seronegative. This chain joins TRBV6-4 and TRBJ2-1; 8 nucleotides agree with TRBD2. The CDR3 loop is CATATSANNEQFF. In DNA, the CDR3 is TGTGCCACCGCGACTAGCGCGAACAATGAGCAGTTCTTC.